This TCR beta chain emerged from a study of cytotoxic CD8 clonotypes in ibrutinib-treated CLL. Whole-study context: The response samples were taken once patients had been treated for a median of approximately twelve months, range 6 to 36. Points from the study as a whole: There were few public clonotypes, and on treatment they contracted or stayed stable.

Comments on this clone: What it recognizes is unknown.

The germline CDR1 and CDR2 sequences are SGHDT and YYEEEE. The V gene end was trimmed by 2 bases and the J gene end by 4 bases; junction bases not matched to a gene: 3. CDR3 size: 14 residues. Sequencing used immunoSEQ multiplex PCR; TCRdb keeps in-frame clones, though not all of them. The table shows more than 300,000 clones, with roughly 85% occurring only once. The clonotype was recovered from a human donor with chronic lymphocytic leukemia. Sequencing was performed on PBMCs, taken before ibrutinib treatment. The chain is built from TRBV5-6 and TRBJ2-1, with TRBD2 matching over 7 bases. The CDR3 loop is CASSLAGRYNEQFF. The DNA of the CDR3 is TGTGCCAGCAGCTTAGCGGGAAGATACAATGAGCAGTTCTTC.